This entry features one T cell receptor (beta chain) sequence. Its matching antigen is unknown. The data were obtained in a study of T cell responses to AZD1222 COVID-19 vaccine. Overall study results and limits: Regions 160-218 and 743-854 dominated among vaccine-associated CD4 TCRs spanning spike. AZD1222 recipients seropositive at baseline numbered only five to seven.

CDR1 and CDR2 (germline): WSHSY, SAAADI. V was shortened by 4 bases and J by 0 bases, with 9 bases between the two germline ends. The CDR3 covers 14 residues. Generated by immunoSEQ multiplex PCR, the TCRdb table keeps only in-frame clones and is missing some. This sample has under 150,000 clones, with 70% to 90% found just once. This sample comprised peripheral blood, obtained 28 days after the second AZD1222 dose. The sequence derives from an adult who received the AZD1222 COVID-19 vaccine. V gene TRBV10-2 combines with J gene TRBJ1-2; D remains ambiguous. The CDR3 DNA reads TGCGCCAGCAGTGCCGGAAGGTCTAACTATGGCTACACCTTC. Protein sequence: CASSAGRSNYGYTF.